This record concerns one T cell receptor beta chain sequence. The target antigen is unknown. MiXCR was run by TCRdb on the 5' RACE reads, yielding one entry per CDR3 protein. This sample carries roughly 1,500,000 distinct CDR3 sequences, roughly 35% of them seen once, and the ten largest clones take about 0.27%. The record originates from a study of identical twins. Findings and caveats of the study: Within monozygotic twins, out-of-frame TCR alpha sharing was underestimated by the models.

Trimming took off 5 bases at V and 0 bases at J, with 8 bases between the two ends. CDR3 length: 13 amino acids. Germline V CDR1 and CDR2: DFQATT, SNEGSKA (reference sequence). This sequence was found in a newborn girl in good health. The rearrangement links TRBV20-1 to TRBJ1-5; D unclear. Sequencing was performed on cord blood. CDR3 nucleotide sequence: TGCAGTGCTTTACACGATAGCAATCAGCCCCAGCATTTT. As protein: CSALHDSNQPQHF.